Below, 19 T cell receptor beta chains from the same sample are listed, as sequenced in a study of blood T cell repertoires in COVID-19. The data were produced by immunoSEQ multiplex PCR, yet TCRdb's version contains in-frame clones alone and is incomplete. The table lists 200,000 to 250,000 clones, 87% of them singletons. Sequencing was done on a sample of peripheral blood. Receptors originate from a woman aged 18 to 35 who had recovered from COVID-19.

Here the CDR3 DNA reads TGTGCCAGCAGCTCCGGACTAGCTGTCACCGGGGAGCTGTTTTTT. Translated, it gives CASSSGLAVTGELFF. The rearrangement joins TRBV6-2 or TRBV6-3 to TRBJ2-2, with 8 bases fitting TRBD2. Trimming took 6 bases from V and 4 from J; bases not matched to a gene: 7. The V gene's germline CDR1 is MNHEY and CDR2 SVGEGT. The CDR3 runs 15 residues.

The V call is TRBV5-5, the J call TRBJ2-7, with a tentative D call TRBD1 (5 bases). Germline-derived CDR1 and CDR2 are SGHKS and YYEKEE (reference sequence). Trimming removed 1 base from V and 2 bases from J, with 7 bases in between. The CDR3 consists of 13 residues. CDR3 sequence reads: CASSLTGPYEQYF. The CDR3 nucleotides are TGTGCCAGCAGCTTGACAGGACCCTACGAGCAGTACTTC.

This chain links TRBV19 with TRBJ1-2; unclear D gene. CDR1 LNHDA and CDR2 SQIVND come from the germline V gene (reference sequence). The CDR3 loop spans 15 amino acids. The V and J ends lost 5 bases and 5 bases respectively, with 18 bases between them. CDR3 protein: CASSPTAEVFYGYTF. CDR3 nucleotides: TGTGCCAGTAGTCCCACAGCGGAGGTTTTTTATGGCTACACCTTC.

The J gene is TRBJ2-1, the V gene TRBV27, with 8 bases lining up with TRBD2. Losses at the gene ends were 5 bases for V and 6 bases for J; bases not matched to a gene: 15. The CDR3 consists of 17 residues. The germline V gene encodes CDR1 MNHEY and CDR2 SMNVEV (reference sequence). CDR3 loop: CASSKSPGGFAFNEQFF. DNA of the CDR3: TGTGCCAGCAGTAAGTCCCCGGGAGGGTTTGCATTCAATGAGCAGTTCTTC.

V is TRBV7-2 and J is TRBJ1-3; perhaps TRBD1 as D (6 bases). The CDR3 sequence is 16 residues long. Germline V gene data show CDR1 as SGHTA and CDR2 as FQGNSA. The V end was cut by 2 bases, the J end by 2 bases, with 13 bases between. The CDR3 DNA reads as TGTGCCAGCAGCTTATACCTGGGGGCAACTGGAAACACCATATATTTT. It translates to CASSLYLGATGNTIYF.

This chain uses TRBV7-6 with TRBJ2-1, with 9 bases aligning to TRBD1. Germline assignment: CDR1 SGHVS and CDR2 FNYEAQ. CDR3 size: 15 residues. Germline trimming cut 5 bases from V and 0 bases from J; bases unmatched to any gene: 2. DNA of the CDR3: TGTGCCAGCAGCCAGACAGGGGGCTCCTACAATGAGCAGTTCTTC. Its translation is CASSQTGGSYNEQFF.

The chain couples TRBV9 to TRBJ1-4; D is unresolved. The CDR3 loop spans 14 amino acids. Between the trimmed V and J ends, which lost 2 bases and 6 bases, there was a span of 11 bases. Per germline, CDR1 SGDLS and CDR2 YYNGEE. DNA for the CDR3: TGTGCCAGCAGCGTTGGAGAAATTCATGAAAAACTGTTTTTT. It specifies CASSVGEIHEKLFF. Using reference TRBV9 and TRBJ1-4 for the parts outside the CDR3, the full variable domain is DSGVTQTPKHLITATGQRVTLRCSPRSGDLSVYWYQQSLDQGLQFLIQYYNGEERAKGNILERFSAQQFPDLHSELNLSSLELGDSALYFCASSVGEIHEKLFFGSGTQLSVL.

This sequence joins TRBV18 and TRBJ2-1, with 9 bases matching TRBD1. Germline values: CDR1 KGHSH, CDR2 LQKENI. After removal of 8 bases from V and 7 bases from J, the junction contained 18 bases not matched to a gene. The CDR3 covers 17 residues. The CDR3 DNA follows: TGTGCCAGCACCCATCAAATTACGGGACAGGGCTTTAATGAGCAGTTCTTC. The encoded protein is CASTHQITGQGFNEQFF.

The CDR3 protein is CASPPNGQGYDQPQHF. CDR3 DNA: TGTGCCAGCCCACCTAATGGACAGGGCTACGATCAGCCCCAGCATTTT. The gene calls are TRBV25-1 and TRBJ1-5; TRBD1 aligns across 8 bases. CDR3 length equals 16 residues. J lost 5 bases, V lost 8 bases, and 14 bases had no gene match. Germline V gives CDR1 MGHDK, CDR2 SYGVNS.

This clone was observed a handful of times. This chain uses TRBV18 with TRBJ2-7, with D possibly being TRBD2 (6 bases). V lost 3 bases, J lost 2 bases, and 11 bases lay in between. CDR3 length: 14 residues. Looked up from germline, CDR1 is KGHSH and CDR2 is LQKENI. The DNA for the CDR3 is TGTGCCAGCTCACCGGGACTGGAAACCTACGAGCAGTACTTC. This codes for CASSPGLETYEQYF. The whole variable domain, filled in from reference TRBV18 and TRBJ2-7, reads NAGVMQNPRHLVRRRGQEARLRCSPMKGHSHVYWYRQLPEEGLKFMVYLQKENIIDESGMPKERFSAEFPKEGPSILRIQQVVRGDSAAYFCASSPGLETYEQYFGPGTRLTVT.

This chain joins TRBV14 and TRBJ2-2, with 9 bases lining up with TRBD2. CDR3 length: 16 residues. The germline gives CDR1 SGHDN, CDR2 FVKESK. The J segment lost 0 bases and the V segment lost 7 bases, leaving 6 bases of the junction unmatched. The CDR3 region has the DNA TGTGCCAGCACCAGACTAGCGGATTCGAACACCGGGGAGCTGTTTTTT. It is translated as CASTRLADSNTGELFF.

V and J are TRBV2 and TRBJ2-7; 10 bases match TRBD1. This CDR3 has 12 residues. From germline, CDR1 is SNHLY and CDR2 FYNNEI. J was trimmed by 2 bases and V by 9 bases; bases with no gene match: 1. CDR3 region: CASGTGAYEQYF. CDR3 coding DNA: TGTGCCAGTGGGACAGGGGCCTACGAGCAGTACTTC.

CDR3 loop: CASSLAWSSGRKETQYF. For the CDR3, the DNA is TGTGCCAGCAGCTTGGCCTGGTCTAGCGGGAGAAAAGAGACCCAGTACTTC. This chain uses TRBV5-4 with TRBJ2-5, with 10 nucleotides matching TRBD2. Germline V gene lookup returns CDR1 SGHNT and CDR2 YYREEE (reference sequence). The CDR3 extends over 17 amino acids. V dropped 0 bases and J dropped 3; count of bases not matched to a gene: 8.

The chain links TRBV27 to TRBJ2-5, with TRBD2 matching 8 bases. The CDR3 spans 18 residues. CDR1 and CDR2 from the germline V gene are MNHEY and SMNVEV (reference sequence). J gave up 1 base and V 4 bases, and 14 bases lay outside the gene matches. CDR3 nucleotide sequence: TGTGCCAGCAGTTCTTGGATTAGCGGGATAAGAGGCCAAGAGACCCAGTACTTC. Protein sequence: CASSSWISGIRGQETQYF.

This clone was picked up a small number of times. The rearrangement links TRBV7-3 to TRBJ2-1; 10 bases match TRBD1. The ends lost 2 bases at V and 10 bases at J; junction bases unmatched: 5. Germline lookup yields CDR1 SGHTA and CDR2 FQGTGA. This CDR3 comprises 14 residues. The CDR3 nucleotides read TGTGCCAGCAGCTTAGGGACAGGGGCTTGGGAGCAGTTCTTC. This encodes CASSLGTGAWEQFF.

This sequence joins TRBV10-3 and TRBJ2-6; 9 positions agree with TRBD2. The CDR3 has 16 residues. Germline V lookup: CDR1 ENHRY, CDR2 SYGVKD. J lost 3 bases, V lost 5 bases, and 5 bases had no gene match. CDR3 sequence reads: CAISPGLARGANVLTF. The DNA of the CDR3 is TGTGCCATCAGTCCCGGACTAGCGCGTGGGGCCAACGTCCTGACTTTC.

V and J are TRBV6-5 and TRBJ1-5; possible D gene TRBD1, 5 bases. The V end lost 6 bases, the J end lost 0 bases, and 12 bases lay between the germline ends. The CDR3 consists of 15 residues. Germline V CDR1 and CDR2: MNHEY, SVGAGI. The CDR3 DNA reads TGTGCCAGCAGACCGGGACTTTATAGCAATCAGCCCCAGCATTTT. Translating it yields CASRPGLYSNQPQHF.

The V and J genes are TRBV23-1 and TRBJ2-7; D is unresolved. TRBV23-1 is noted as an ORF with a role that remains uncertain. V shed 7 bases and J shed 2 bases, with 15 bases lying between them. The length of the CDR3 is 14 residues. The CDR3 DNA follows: TGCGCCAGCAAATTGGCGGCGTACACCTACGAGCAGTACTTC. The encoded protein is CASKLAAYTYEQYF.

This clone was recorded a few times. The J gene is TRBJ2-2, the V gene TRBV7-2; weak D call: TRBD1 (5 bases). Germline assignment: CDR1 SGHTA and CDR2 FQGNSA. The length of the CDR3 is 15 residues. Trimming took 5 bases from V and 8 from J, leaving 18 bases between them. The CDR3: CASSGSPTRQGELFF. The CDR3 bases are TGTGCCAGCAGCGGATCCCCAACTCGACAGGGGGAGCTGTTTTTT.